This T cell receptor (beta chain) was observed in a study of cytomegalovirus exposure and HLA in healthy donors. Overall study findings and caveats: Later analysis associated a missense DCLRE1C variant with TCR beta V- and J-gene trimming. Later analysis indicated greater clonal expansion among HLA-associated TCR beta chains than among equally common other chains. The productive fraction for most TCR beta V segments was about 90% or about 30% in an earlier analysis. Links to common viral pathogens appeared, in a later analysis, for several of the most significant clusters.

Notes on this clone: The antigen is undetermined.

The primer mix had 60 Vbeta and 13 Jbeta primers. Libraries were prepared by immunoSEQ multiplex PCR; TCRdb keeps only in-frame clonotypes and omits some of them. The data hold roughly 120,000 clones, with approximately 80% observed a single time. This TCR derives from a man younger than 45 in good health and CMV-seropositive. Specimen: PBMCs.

The CDR3 bases are TGTGCCAGCACCCAGAGGGACTGGGGCACTGAAGCTTTCTTT. Protein sequence: CASTQRDWGTEAFF. V and J are TRBV2 and TRBJ1-1, with D perhaps matching TRBD1 (5 bases). The CDR3 extends over 14 amino acids. The V and J ends lost 7 bases and 4 bases respectively, with 16 bases between them. CDR1 and CDR2 (germline): SNHLY, FYNNEI.